This T cell receptor (beta chain) comes out of a study of glioma-infiltrating T cells after dendritic cell vaccination. Trimming shortened V by 4 bases and J by 2 bases, and 12 bases separated the two germline ends. Germline V CDR1 and CDR2: SGHNT, YYREEE (reference sequence). The CDR3 is 15 residues long. Produced via immunoSEQ multiplex PCR; TCRdb's table is partial and in-frame only. The sample lists approximately 82,000 clones, roughly 89% occurring once. This chain connects TRBV5-4 to TRBJ2-2, with D tentatively TRBD2 (7 bases). Sequenced here: blood, sampled before dendritic cell vaccination. The sequence came from a human donor with glioblastoma. CDR3 DNA sequence: TGTGCCAGCAGCCCGGGGGGCGCAAACACCGGGGAGCTGTTTTTT. This gives the protein CASSPGGANTGELFF. Filled out from reference TRBV5-4 and TRBJ2-2, the complete variable domain reads ETGVTQSPTHLIKTRGQQVTLRCSSQSGHNTVSWYQQALGQGPQFIFQYYREEENGRGNFPPRFSGLQFPNYSSELNVNALELDDSALYLCASSPGGANTGELFFGEGSRLTVL.